This TCR beta chain originates from a study of cytomegalovirus exposure and HLA in healthy donors. Looking at the study overall: For the roughly 400 genotyped donors, more than 65% fell within the Caucasian-associated ancestry cluster.

Nominally healthy donors were sampled, though unrecorded immune exposures were likely. Overall study findings and caveats: Later analysis associated a missense DCLRE1C variant with TCR beta V- and J-gene trimming.

The PCR had 60 Vbeta and 13 Jbeta primers. Libraries were prepared by immunoSEQ multiplex PCR; TCRdb keeps only in-frame clonotypes and omits some of them. The sample consists of under 200,000 clones, 55% to 80% of them appearing once. In germline, CDR1 is SGHKS, CDR2 YYEKEE (reference sequence). With 5 bases clipped from V and 4 bases from J, the junction kept 8 bases outside the gene matches. The CDR3 extends over 14 amino acids. In the case of this clone: As yet, its antigen is unknown.

Material for sequencing was PBMCs. V and J are TRBV5-5 and TRBJ1-2; 7 positions agree with TRBD1. The TCR was taken from a woman under 30 in good health and CMV-seropositive. CDR3 bases: TGTGCCAGCAGACCTACCGGGACAGTCTATGGCTACACCTTC. This sequence encodes CASRPTGTVYGYTF. Variable domain in full (rest from reference TRBV5-5 and TRBJ1-2): DAGVTQSPTHLIKTRGQQVTLRCSPISGHKSVSWYQQVLGQGPQFIFQYYEKEERGRGNFPDRFSARQFPNYSSELNVNALLLGDSALYLCASRPTGTVYGYTFGSGTRLTVV.